These 21 T cell receptor beta chains were all obtained from the same sample, sequenced in a study of T cell changes during pregnancy in multiple sclerosis. Some clones are missing from TCRdb's copy, which holds only in-frame ones; the method was immunoSEQ multiplex PCR. This table has roughly 35,000 clones, about 90% appearing once. Here the sequenced sample was CD4+ T cells from peripheral blood mononuclear cells, taken after pregnancy. These receptors were obtained from a female donor with multiple sclerosis, enrolled in a pregnancy study.

The rearrangement uses TRBV6-5 and TRBJ2-3; maybe TRBD2 (5 bases). V lost 0 bases and J lost 3, with 10 bases in between. CDR1 is MNHEY, CDR2 SVGAGI, per germline. CDR3 length: 15 amino acids. CDR3: CASSYSPPGTDTQYF. DNA of the CDR3: TGTGCCAGCAGTTACTCCCCACCGGGGACAGATACGCAGTATTTT.

This chain uses TRBV13 with TRBJ1-3; D may be TRBD1 (6 bases). The V end lost 6 bases, the J end lost 0 bases, and 15 bases lay between the germline ends. The CDR3 covers 16 residues. Germline V gives CDR1 PRHDT, CDR2 FYEKMQ (reference sequence). This CDR3 reads CASSPPGTLSGNTIYF. The CDR3 coding sequence is TGTGCCAGCAGTCCCCCAGGGACACTCTCTGGAAACACCATATATTTT.

This chain joins TRBV28 and TRBJ1-5, with D possibly TRBD1 on 6 matching bases. The CDR3 loop spans 14 amino acids. Deletions cut 1 base from V and 6 bases from J, with 10 bases between. Germline V gene sequence: CDR1 MDHEN, CDR2 SYDVKM. CDR3 sequence: CASSLSGRGQPQHF. The CDR3 DNA follows: TGTGCCAGCAGTTTATCCGGCAGGGGTCAGCCCCAGCATTTT.

V usage is TRBV7-6 and J usage is TRBJ2-7, with 9 bases that match TRBD2. The germline CDR1 and CDR2 sequences are SGHVS and FNYEAQ. This CDR3 comprises 18 residues. V gave up 1 base and J gave up 2 bases; unmatched junction bases: 12. The CDR3 DNA is TGTGCCAGCAGCTTAGGGGTTGCGGCGGGAGGGCGAACCTACGAGCAGTACTTC. As protein: CASSLGVAAGGRTYEQYF.

The gene calls are TRBV27 and TRBJ2-1; 11 bases agree with TRBD2. Germline lookup yields CDR1 MNHEY and CDR2 SMNVEV (reference sequence). V trimming: 4 bases; J trimming: 3 bases; junction bases outside the gene matches: 5. The CDR3 has 16 residues. For the CDR3, the DNA is TGTGCCAGCAGTTCCCTAACTAGCGGGGGCTACAATGAGCAGTTCTTC. Its protein product is CASSSLTSGGYNEQFF.

V is TRBV5-1 and J is TRBJ2-3; no clear D gene. In germline, CDR1 is SGHRS, CDR2 YFSETQ. Trimming shortened V by 4 bases and J by 1 base, and 13 bases separated the two germline ends. CDR3 length: 15 residues. The CDR3 is CASSNEEFGTDTQYF. CDR3 coding DNA: TGCGCCAGCAGCAATGAGGAGTTTGGCACAGATACGCAGTATTTT.

This clone was seen only once. In DNA form, the CDR3 reads TGTGCCAGCAATCGCGACAGGGCCACAGATACGCAGTATTTT. It translates to CASNRDRATDTQYF. The rearrangement links TRBV2 to TRBJ2-3; 7 bases are a match to TRBD1. The CDR3 contains 14 residues. The junction had 6 bases not matched to a gene; V was cut back by 7 bases and J by 2 bases. Germline loops: CDR1 SNHLY, CDR2 FYNNEI.

This sequence joins TRBV2 and TRBJ2-1, with 8 bases lining up with TRBD2. CDR1 SNHLY and CDR2 FYNNEI come from the germline V gene. The J segment lost 4 bases and the V segment lost 4 bases, leaving 6 bases of the junction unmatched. The CDR3 consists of 15 residues. CDR3 nucleotide sequence: TGTGCCAGCAGTGTGGTAGCGGGGCCTTACAATGAGCAGTTCTTC. Amino acid sequence: CASSVVAGPYNEQFF.

The chain links TRBV2 to TRBJ2-1; no clear D gene. This CDR3 spans 13 amino acids. Germline lookup yields CDR1 SNHLY and CDR2 FYNNEI. Trimming removed 1 base at V and 4 bases at J, with 5 bases between. In nucleotides, the CDR3 is TGTGCCAGCAGTGAAGAGCTATACAATGAGCAGTTCTTC. Amino acids: CASSEELYNEQFF.

The chain recombines TRBV7-6 with TRBJ2-1; 12 bases align to TRBD2. In germline, CDR1 is SGHVS, CDR2 FNYEAQ. CDR3 length: 21 amino acids. The V and J ends lost 3 bases and 3 bases, in that order; junction bases with no gene match: 18. The CDR3 nucleotides are TGTGCCAGCAGCTTTTACGTGGTGGGGACTAGCGGGCATTCAAACTACAATGAGCAGTTCTTC. Amino acid sequence: CASSFYVVGTSGHSNYNEQFF. The full variable domain, in which reference TRBV7-6 and TRBJ2-1 provide the parts outside the CDR3, is GAGVSQSPRYKVTKRGQDVALRCDPISGHVSLYWYRQALGQGPEFLTYFNYEAQQDKSGLPNDRFSAERPEGSISTLTIQRTEQRDSAMYRCASSFYVVGTSGHSNYNEQFFGPGTRLTVL.

This clone was observed a single time. The rearrangement links TRBV5-1 to TRBJ1-3; D is uncertain. The CDR3 sequence is 15 residues long. V shed 4 bases and J shed 5 bases, with 16 bases lying between them. The V gene's germline CDR1 is SGHRS and CDR2 YFSETQ. The CDR3 bases are TGCGCCAGCAGCGTCGGAGACCTTAGCAGAAACACCATATATTTT. Protein sequence: CASSVGDLSRNTIYF.

The chain combines TRBV9 with TRBJ2-3, with D unresolved. This CDR3 contains 13 residues. Germline CDR1 SGDLS, CDR2 YYNGEE. Trimming removed 3 bases at V and 1 base at J, with 6 bases between. DNA of the CDR3: TGTGCCAGCAGCGCTATTCGCACAGATACGCAGTATTTT. It is translated as CASSAIRTDTQYF.

The rearrangement links TRBV4-3 to TRBJ2-2, with 10 bases that match TRBD1. Germline V gives CDR1 LGHNA, CDR2 YSLEER. V shed 1 base and J 5 bases; nucleotides not matched to a gene: 4. The CDR3 is made up of 16 amino acids. CDR3 amino acids: CASSQVGQGVTGELFF. CDR3 nucleotides: TGCGCCAGCAGCCAAGTAGGACAGGGGGTAACCGGGGAGCTGTTTTTT.

The gene calls are TRBV27 and TRBJ2-1, with 7 bases lining up with TRBD2. Germline V gene data show CDR1 as MNHEY and CDR2 as SMNVEV (reference sequence). With 5 bases clipped from V and 7 bases from J, the junction kept 11 bases outside the gene matches. The CDR3 spans 15 residues. The CDR3 region is CASSPRTRTINEQFF. The CDR3 nucleotides read TGTGCCAGCAGTCCCCGGACTAGAACAATAAATGAGCAGTTCTTC.

The chain combines TRBV28 with TRBJ1-1; no clear D gene. V lost 7 bases and J 11 bases, leaving 17 bases between the germline ends. This CDR3 comprises 12 residues. Germline lookup yields CDR1 MDHEN and CDR2 SYDVKM. The CDR3 loop is CASTPTPGLAFF. CDR3 nucleotide sequence: TGTGCCAGCACCCCAACCCCGGGGTTGGCTTTCTTT.

The chain couples TRBV5-1 to TRBJ2-3; 9 bases align to TRBD2. The CDR3 is made up of 14 amino acids. Unmatched junction bases numbered 7, after V lost 3 bases and J lost 8 bases. Germline assignment: CDR1 SGHRS and CDR2 YFSETQ. The CDR3 is CASSSAGGLSTQYF. In nucleotides, the CDR3 is TGCGCCAGCAGCTCCGCGGGGGGGCTCTCTACGCAGTATTTT. Full variable domain (missing parts from reference TRBV5-1 and TRBJ2-3): KAGVTQTPRYLIKTRGQQVTLSCSPISGHRSVSWYQQTPGQGLQFLFEYFSETQRNKGNFPGRFSGRQFSNSRSEMNVSTLELGDSALYLCASSSAGGLSTQYFGPGTRLTVL.

J is TRBJ1-2 and V is TRBV10-1; no clear D gene. Trimming removed 3 bases at V and 3 bases at J, with 8 bases between. The CDR3 length is 13 residues. Per the germline V gene, CDR1 is WNHNN and CDR2 is SYGVQD (reference sequence). The CDR3 DNA is TGCGCCAGCAGTGACAGGCGCGACTATGGCTACACCTTC. This encodes CASSDRRDYGYTF.

This clone has a handful of counts. The CDR3 DNA reads as TGTGCCAGCAGTGAAGGCCTACAGAGTTCCTATGGCTACACCTTC. Residues: CASSEGLQSSYGYTF. The rearrangement uses TRBV6-1 and TRBJ1-2; no reliable D call. Germline assignment: CDR1 MNHNS and CDR2 SASEGT. The CDR3 totals 15 residues. Trimming stripped 1 base from V and 4 bases from J, with 13 bases between.

This clone was observed a handful of times. The J gene is TRBJ1-2, the V gene TRBV19; D may be TRBD1 (5 bases). Germline V gene data show CDR1 as LNHDA and CDR2 as SQIVND (reference sequence). The CDR3 totals 11 residues. The ends were cut back, 6 bases at V and 5 bases at J, with 7 bases in the middle. CDR3 in DNA: TGTGCCAGTAGGGACATTTATGGCTACACCTTC. Translation gives CASRDIYGYTF.

The chain recombines TRBV2 with TRBJ1-1; 9 nucleotides match TRBD1. V lost 2 bases and J lost 3; bases outside the gene matches: 7. Per the germline V gene, CDR1 is SNHLY and CDR2 is FYNNEI. The CDR3 is made up of 16 amino acids. The CDR3 here is CASSEIGTGWDTEAFF. The CDR3 bases are TGTGCCAGCAGTGAAATCGGGACAGGGTGGGACACTGAAGCTTTCTTT.

This chain connects TRBV6-1 to TRBJ1-5; 8 bases line up with TRBD1. V gave up 3 bases and J gave up 3 bases; unmatched junction bases: 4. The CDR3 runs to 15 residues. From germline, CDR1 is MNHNS and CDR2 SASEGT. The CDR3 sequence is CASSDGQGHNQPQHF. CDR3 nucleotide sequence: TGTGCCAGCAGTGATGGACAGGGACACAATCAGCCCCAGCATTTT.